This section outlines one TCR beta chain sequence together with its context. The specificity of this receptor is unknown. The record has no base qualities; no much larger clone is one base away. This specimen comes from a study of CD8 T cells in ankylosing spondylitis (dated by TCRdb to the late 2010s). About the study as a whole: The study profiled T cell receptor beta repertoires in healthy donors and ankylosing spondylitis patients to find disease-linked TCR variants. The full study cohort was made up of 25 ankylosing spondylitis patients and over 90 healthy donors. Peripheral blood was sampled, and synovial fluid was additionally collected from ankylosing spondylitis patients. Beyond this particular receptor, the publication reports: A TCR beta motif of about eight highly homologous amino acid variants appeared characteristic of blood from ankylosing spondylitis patients. The disease-linked clones had a CD8+ phenotype and were found at relatively low frequencies in peripheral blood. The disease-linked clones were reported to be significantly enriched in matched synovial fluid samples from ankylosing spondylitis patients. Some motif variants were previously reported in synovial fluid and blood of reactive arthritis patients, suggesting common disease-initiation mechanisms.

V drops 3 bases and J drops 1 base, leaving 11 bases in between. Its CDR3 holds 14 amino acids, cysteine through phenylalanine. The read is trimmed to its CDR3 DNA, 42 bases read in frame from base 1. Via the germline V gene (reference sequence), CDR1 is DFQATT and CDR2 SNEGSKA. The sequencer listed for this sample is Illumina HiSeq 2500. TCR beta libraries were prepared by quantitative 5'-RACE with molecular barcodes. In the original analysis: A new computational method based on a probabilistic model of VDJ rearrangement was used to identify disease-linked TCR variants. The public reads were reanalyzed by TCRdb: fastp trimming at Q25, MiXCR alignment, in-frame beta chains only. Rows with one shared CDR3 protein collapse into an entry with the most common genes and DNA. TCRdb assigned the V and J calls; the authors' analysis was not used. The sample records roughly 130,000 distinct CDR3 sequences, approximately 9.2% of which are singletons. The ten largest clones add up to about 7.1% of the sample.

Synovial fluid samples were matched to blood samples from the same ankylosing spondylitis patients. The receptor comes from a male donor with ankylosing spondylitis. Sequenced: synovial fluid, either unsorted or a sorted T cell fraction (not recorded which). In this chain, TRBV20-1 is recombined with TRBJ2-3; TRBD2 is a weak D gene call, 5 bases matching. DNA sequence: TGCAGTGCTAGCGGGATTGGCCGCACAGATACGCAGTATTTT. It codes for CSASGIGRTDTQYF.